This T cell receptor (beta chain) was profiled in a study of response to subunit inactivated influenza vaccine. MiXCR, applied by TCRdb to the RT-PCR reads, yields one record per CDR3 protein. The sample records hundreds of thousands of distinct CDR3 sequences, 7.6% being singletons. Regarding the study as a whole: It was the authors' suggestion that each seasonal influenza vaccination recruits few new T cells.

The ends were cut back, 5 bases at V and 0 bases at J, with 7 bases in the middle. Per germline, CDR1 SGHTA and CDR2 FQGNSA. The CDR3 is 14 residues long. About this clonotype itself: What it recognizes is unknown.

This sequence originates from a man between 50 and 70 years old who received an inactivated influenza vaccine. The rearrangement uses TRBV7-2 and TRBJ1-4; no clear D. The source material was PBMCs from blood, sampled roughly 24 months after vaccination. CDR3 nucleotide sequence: TGTGCCAGCAGCACACCCGCAACTAATGAAAAACTGTTTTTT. Protein sequence: CASSTPATNEKLFF.